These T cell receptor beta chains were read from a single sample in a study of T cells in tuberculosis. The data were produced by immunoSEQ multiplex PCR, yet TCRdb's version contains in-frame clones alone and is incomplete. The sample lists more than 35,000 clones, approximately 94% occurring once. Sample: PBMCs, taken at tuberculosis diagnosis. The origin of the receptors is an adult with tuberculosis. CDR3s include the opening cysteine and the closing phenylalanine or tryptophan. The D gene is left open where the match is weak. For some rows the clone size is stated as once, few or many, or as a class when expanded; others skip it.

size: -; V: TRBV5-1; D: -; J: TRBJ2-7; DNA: TGCGCCAGCAGCACGGAACGGGATGAGCAGTACTTC; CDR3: CASSTERDEQYF
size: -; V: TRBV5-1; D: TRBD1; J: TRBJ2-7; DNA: TGCGCCAGCAGCTTGACCCAGGGGGCATATTTCTACGAGCAGTACTTC; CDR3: CASSLTQGAYFYEQYF
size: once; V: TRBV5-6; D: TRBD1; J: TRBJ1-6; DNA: TGTGCCAGCAGCTTGGGTCAGGGCAGGGGGAATTCACCCCTCCACTTT; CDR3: CASSLGQGRGNSPLHF
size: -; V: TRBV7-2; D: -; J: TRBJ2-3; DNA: TGTGCCAGCACTTTGGACTTCCTCACAGATACGCAGTATTTT; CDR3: CASTLDFLTDTQYF
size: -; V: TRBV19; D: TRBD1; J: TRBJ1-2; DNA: TGTGCCAGTAGTGGGGACAGGGGAGGCTATGGCTACACCTTC; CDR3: CASSGDRGGYGYTF
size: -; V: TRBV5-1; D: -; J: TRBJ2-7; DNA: TGCGCCAGTAAATCGTACAGGGAAGGAGTCTCCTACGAGCAGTACTTC; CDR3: CASKSYREGVSYEQYF
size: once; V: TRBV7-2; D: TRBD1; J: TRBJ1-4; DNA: TGTGCCAGCAGAGGAGGGGGCTCTAATGAAAAACTGTTTTTT; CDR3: CASRGGGSNEKLFF
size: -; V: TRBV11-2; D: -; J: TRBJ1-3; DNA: TGTGCCAGCAGCTTTGAGGTTAGCTCTGGAAACACCATATATTTT; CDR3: CASSFEVSSGNTIYF
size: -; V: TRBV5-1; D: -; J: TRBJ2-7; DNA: TGCGCCAGCAGCTTCGCAGGGGACCCCTACGAGCAGTACTTC; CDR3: CASSFAGDPYEQYF
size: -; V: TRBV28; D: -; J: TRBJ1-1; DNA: TGTGCCAGCAGTTTACCCCTCACTGAAGCTTTCTTT; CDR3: CASSLPLTEAFF
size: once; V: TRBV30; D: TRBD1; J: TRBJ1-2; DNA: TGTGCCTGGAAAACAGGGGGCCATGGCTACACCTTC; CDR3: CAWKTGGHGYTF
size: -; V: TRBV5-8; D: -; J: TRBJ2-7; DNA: TGTGCCAGCAGCTTGGGCCAGGCGACCTACGAGCAGTACTTC; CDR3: CASSLGQATYEQYF
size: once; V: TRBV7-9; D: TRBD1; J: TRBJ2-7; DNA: TGTGCCAGCAGCCAGGGGGACAGGGGAACCTACGAGCAGTACTTC; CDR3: CASSQGDRGTYEQYF
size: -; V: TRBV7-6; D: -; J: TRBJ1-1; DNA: TGTGCCAGCAGCTTTGCCCCCCTCACAGCGAACACTGAAGCTTTCTTT; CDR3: CASSFAPLTANTEAFF
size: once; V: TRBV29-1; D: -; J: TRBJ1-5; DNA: TGCAGCGCATCGACGGGGGATAGCAATCAGCCCCAGCATTTT; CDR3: CSASTGDSNQPQHF
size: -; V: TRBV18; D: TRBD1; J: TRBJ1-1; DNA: TGTGCCAGCTCACCCACGGGGACAGCCACGAACACTGAAGCTTTCTTT; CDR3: CASSPTGTATNTEAFF
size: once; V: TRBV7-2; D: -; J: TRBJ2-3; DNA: TGTGCCAGCAGCTTCCCAAGCAGCGGATCTAGCACAGATACGCAGTATTTT; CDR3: CASSFPSSGSSTDTQYF
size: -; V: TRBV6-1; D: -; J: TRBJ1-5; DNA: TGTGCCAGCAGTGGCAGACAGAATAGCAATCAGCCCCAGCATTTT; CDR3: CASSGRQNSNQPQHF
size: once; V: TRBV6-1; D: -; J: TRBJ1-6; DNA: TGTGCCAGCAGTGAAATGGTACCCCCGATAGTCCTCCACTTT; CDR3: CASSEMVPPIVLHF
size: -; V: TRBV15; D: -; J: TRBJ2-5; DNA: TGTGCCACCAGTACAGGGTATACGGAGACCCAGTACTTC; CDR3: CATSTGYTETQYF
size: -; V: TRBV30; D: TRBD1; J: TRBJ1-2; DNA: TGTGCCTGGAACCTCGGACAGGGAAGTTATGGCTACACCTTC; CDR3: CAWNLGQGSYGYTF
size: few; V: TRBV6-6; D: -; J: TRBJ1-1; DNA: TGTGCCAGCAGCAGACAGGTCAACCCTGAAGCTTTCTTT; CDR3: CASSRQVNPEAFF
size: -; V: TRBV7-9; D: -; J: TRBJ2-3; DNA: TGTGCCAGCAGCTTAGACTTAGGGGTGGCTGCAGATACGCAGTATTTT; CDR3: CASSLDLGVAADTQYF
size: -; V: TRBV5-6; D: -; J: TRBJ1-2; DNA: TGTGCCAGCAGCTTACAGGGTTCCTATGGCTACACCTTC; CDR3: CASSLQGSYGYTF
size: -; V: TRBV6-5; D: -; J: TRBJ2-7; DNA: TGTGCCATCGGGCGGGGCAGGTCCTACGAGCAGTACTTC; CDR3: CAIGRGRSYEQYF
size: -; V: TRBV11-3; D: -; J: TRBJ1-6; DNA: TGTGCCAGCAGCTTAGTCGCTCCTCGGACAGTCGAATCTTCACCCCTCCACTTT; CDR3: CASSLVAPRTVESSPLHF
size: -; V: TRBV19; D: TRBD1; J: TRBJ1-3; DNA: TGTGCCAGTAGTATCGGGACAGGAGAGAACACCATATATTTT; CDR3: CASSIGTGENTIYF
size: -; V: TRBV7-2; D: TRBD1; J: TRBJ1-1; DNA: TGTGCCAGCAGCTCCCCGAAAGGGGGCAGGATGAACACTGAAGCTTTCTTT; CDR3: CASSSPKGGRMNTEAFF
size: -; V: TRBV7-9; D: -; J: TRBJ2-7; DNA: TGTGCCAGCAGCCCCCGAGTGGGGGGGCGCGGCTACGAGCAGTACTTC; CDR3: CASSPRVGGRGYEQYF
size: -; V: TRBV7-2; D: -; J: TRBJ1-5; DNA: TGTGCCAGCAGCAAGGACAGATACAATCAGCCCCAGCATTTT; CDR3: CASSKDRYNQPQHF
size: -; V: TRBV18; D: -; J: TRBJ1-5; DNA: TGTGCCAGCTCACCGAGGAGGGATCAGCCCCAGCATTTT; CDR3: CASSPRRDQPQHF
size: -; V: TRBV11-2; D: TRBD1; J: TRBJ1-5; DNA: TGTGCCAGCAGCTGGGACAGGGATAACAATCAGCCCCAGCATTTT; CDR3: CASSWDRDNNQPQHF
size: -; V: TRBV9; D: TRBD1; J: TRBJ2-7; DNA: TGTGCCAGCAGCGCGCCACAGGGGAGTTCGGGCGAGCAGTACTTC; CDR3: CASSAPQGSSGEQYF
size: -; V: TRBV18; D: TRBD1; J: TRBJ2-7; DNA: TGTGCCAGCTCATCGACAGGGACAGTCTACGAGCAGTACTTC; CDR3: CASSSTGTVYEQYF
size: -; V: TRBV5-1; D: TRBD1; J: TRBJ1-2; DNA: TGCGCCAGCAGCCCAACAGGGGGTAACTATGGCTACACCTTC; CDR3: CASSPTGGNYGYTF
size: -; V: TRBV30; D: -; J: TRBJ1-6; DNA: TGTGCCTCCGGCAGGACCTATAATTCACCCCTCCACTTT; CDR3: CASGRTYNSPLHF
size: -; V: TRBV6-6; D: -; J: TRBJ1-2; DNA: TGTGCCAGCAGTTCCAACAGACGGGGGATGGATGGCTACACCTTC; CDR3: CASSSNRRGMDGYTF
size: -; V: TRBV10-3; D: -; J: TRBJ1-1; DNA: TGTGCCATCAGTGACGCGGGCAGGAACACTGAAGCTTTCTTT; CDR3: CAISDAGRNTEAFF
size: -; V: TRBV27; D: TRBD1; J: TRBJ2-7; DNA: TGTGCCAGCAGTTTAGCCGGGACAGGGACCTCCTACGAGCAGTACTTC; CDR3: CASSLAGTGTSYEQYF
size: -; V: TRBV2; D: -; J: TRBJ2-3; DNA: TGTGCCAGCAACGGTAGGGGGGGGCACACAGATACGCAGTATTTT; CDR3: CASNGRGGHTDTQYF
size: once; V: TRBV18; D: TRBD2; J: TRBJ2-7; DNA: TGTGCCAGCTCACCCGGCAGCGGGGCATACGAGCAGTACTTC; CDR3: CASSPGSGAYEQYF
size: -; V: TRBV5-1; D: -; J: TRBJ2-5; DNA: TGCGCCAGCAGCTTGGAAGGGGTTAAGACCCAGTACTTC; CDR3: CASSLEGVKTQYF
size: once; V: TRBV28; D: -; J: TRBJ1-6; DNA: TGTGCCAGCAGGTGGGGCAGGGAGGATTCACCCCTCCACTTT; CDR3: CASRWGREDSPLHF
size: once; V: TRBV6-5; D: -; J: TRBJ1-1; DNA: TGTGCCAGCTGGGCAGGGCAAAACACTGAAGCTTTCTTT; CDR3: CASWAGQNTEAFF
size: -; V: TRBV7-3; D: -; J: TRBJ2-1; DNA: TGTGCCAGCAGCTTAGGAGGGAGCGGTGAGCAGTTCTTC; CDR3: CASSLGGSGEQFF
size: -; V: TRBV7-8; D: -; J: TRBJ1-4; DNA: TGTGCCAGCAGCCCCCTCCCTTTCCAGGAAAAACTGTTTTTT; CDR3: CASSPLPFQEKLFF
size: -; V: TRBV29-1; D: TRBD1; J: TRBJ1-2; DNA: TGCAGCGTTGCTCTCGCAGGGGGGAAGACCTACACCTTC; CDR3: CSVALAGGKTYTF
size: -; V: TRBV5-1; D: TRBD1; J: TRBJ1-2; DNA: TGCGCCAGCAGCTCCGCACAGGACAGGGGAAAGGTCTATGGCTACACCTTC; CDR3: CASSSAQDRGKVYGYTF